The 9 T cell receptor beta chains given below trace back to one sample, sequenced in a study of immune evolution from preneoplasia to lung adenocarcinoma. Profiling relied on immunoSEQ multiplex PCR, and the TCRdb table lists in-frame clones only, not all of them. The sample has approximately 7,500 clones; about 79% are singletons. Sequencing was performed on FFPE invasive lung adenocarcinoma tissue. These receptors were obtained from a person aged 35-55 years with lung adenocarcinoma.

The V gene is TRBV28, the J gene TRBJ2-2, with TRBD1 identical over 9 bases. This CDR3 contains 16 residues. Germline-derived CDR1 and CDR2 are MDHEN and SYDVKM. J was trimmed by 5 bases and V by 6 bases; bases with no gene match: 10. The CDR3 region is CASRSPGTGLTGELFF. CDR3 nucleotide sequence: TGTGCCAGCAGAAGCCCCGGGACAGGGTTGACCGGGGAGCTGTTTTTT. The full variable domain, rest sourced from reference TRBV28 and TRBJ2-2, is DVKVTQSSRYLVKRTGEKVFLECVQDMDHENMFWYRQDPGLGLRLIYFSYDVKMKEKGDIPEGYSVSREKKERFSLILESASTNQTSMYLCASRSPGTGLTGELFFGEGSRLTVL.

V usage is TRBV5-8 and J usage is TRBJ2-7, with D maybe TRBD2 (6 bases). Per germline, CDR1 SGHTS and CDR2 YDEGEE. This CDR3 is built from 11 residues. V lost 4 bases and J 12 bases, leaving 14 bases between the germline ends. The CDR3 loop reads CASSPALGLYF. The CDR3 bases are TGTGCCAGCAGCCCCGCCTTGGGACTGTACTTC. The variable domain in full, completed from reference TRBV5-8 and TRBJ2-7, reads EAGVTQSPTHLIKTRGQQATLRCSPISGHTSVYWYQQALGLGLQFLLWYDEGEERNRGNFPPRFSGRQFPNYSSELNVNALELEDSALYLCASSPALGLYFGPGTRLTVT.

This sequence joins TRBV5-1 and TRBJ2-3, with 10 bases identical to TRBD2. The J segment lost 0 bases and the V segment lost 3 bases, leaving 4 bases of the junction unmatched. The CDR3 extends over 16 amino acids. Germline values: CDR1 SGHRS, CDR2 YFSETQ. The CDR3 bases are TGCGCCAGCAGCTCTACTAGCGGGGCTAGCACAGATACGCAGTATTTT. This gives the protein CASSSTSGASTDTQYF. The full variable domain, completed using reference TRBV5-1 and TRBJ2-3, is KAGVTQTPRYLIKTRGQQVTLSCSPISGHRSVSWYQQTPGQGLQFLFEYFSETQRNKGNFPGRFSGRQFSNSRSEMNVSTLELGDSALYLCASSSTSGASTDTQYFGPGTRLTVL.

This sequence joins TRBV7-9 and TRBJ2-7; D unresolved. Trimming cost V 5 bases and J 5 bases, with 10 bases left between them. Looked up from germline, CDR1 is SEHNR and CDR2 is FQNEAQ (reference sequence). CDR3 size: 12 residues. The CDR3 reads CASSIEAHEQYF. The CDR3 DNA is TGTGCCAGCAGCATAGAGGCCCACGAGCAGTACTTC.

The rearrangement uses TRBV7-8 and TRBJ1-5, with D tentatively TRBD1 (5 bases). The CDR3 extends over 17 amino acids. Trimming took 4 bases from V and 6 from J, leaving 22 bases between them. Germline V gene sequence: CDR1 SGHVS, CDR2 FQNEAQ. The CDR3 loop is CASSSRAGAAGGQPQHF. The CDR3 DNA sequence: TGTGCCAGCAGCTCCCGCGCCGGGGCAGCTGGCGGTCAGCCCCAGCATTTT.

CDR3 loop: CASNRGPGSHQPQHF. The CDR3 nucleotides are TGTGCCAGTAACCGTGGGCCAGGGTCGCATCAGCCCCAGCATTTT. This chain links TRBV19 with TRBJ1-5, with D perhaps TRBD1 (5 bases). Germline V gene sequence: CDR1 LNHDA, CDR2 SQIVND (reference sequence). The CDR3 has 15 amino acids. Trimming took off 7 bases at V and 5 bases at J, with 18 bases between the two ends.

The V call is TRBV11-2, the J call TRBJ1-1; 7 bases fit TRBD1. J was trimmed by 4 bases and V by 4 bases; bases with no gene match: 18. CDR1 is SGHAT and CDR2 is FQNNGV in the germline V gene. The CDR3 totals 18 residues. CDR3 residues: CASSSREIGRGEGTEAFF. Here the CDR3 DNA reads TGTGCCAGCAGCTCCCGGGAAATTGGCAGGGGGGAGGGCACTGAAGCTTTCTTT.

This clone is a singleton in its sample. The genes are TRBV5-1 and TRBJ1-1, with D possibly TRBD1 on 5 matching bases. V was cut by 0 bases and J by 5 bases, with 20 bases left in between. The germline CDR1 and CDR2 sequences are SGHRS and YFSETQ. The CDR3 is 17 residues long. CDR3: CASSLGQGGGMGTEAFF. DNA of the CDR3: TGCGCCAGCAGCTTGGGACAAGGTGGGGGGATGGGGACTGAAGCTTTCTTT.

The rearrangement uses TRBV12-5 and TRBJ2-1, with 11 bases lining up with TRBD1. The junction had 2 bases not matched to a gene; V was cut back by 1 base and J by 6 bases. Germline loops: CDR1 LGHNT, CDR2 FRNRAP. The CDR3 runs to 15 residues. CDR3 region: CASGLGGTGGNEQFF. CDR3 DNA: TGTGCTAGTGGTTTGGGGGGGACAGGGGGCAATGAGCAGTTCTTC.